In its sample, the clone carrying this T cell receptor beta chain was seen many times. As to time point: patch test 2, 6 weeks after DPC sensitization. Sample treatment: therapeutic diphenylcyclopropenone sensitization with weekly scalp DPC. Donors, patients with alopecia ranging from 18 to 70 years old and judged suitable for DPC, provided samples. RNA extraction used unfractionated whole blood as the source of total RNA. This sample is part of a study of human T cells and chemical hapten exposure. Methods used by the authors: The number of TCRs in each sample had a median of 95,638 and spanned about 20,000 to 690,600. TCRdb processed the RACE reads anew with MiXCR; each CDR3 protein has one entry. TCRdb, rather than the study authors, made the V and J calls. The table has about 140,000 distinct CDR3 sequences, approximately 12% seen once; the top ten hold around 1.4%. Germline CDR1 and CDR2: SEHNR and FQNEAQ (reference sequence). The ends were cut back, 0 bases at V and 8 bases at J, with 14 bases in the middle. CDR3 size: 15 residues.

The input for sequencing was whole blood, taken in connection with sensitization to the hapten diphenylcyclopropenone (DPC). The rearrangement uses TRBV7-9 and TRBJ2-1; unclear D gene. This TCR came from a woman between 45 and 65 years old with alopecia areata. Some clones in this sample may be carry-over from other donors' samples. CDR3 region: CASSLANGRSDEQFF. CDR3 nucleotides: TGTGCCAGCAGCTTAGCGAACGGCCGTTCAGATGAGCAGTTCTTC.